These 26 T cell receptor beta chains share one sample of origin, sequenced in a study of post-analysis software for immune sequencing data. Unique molecular identifiers had been added to the TCR beta cDNA libraries. TCRdb re-analysed the PCR reads in MiXCR, keeping a single row per CDR3 protein. The sample has about 820,000 distinct CDR3 sequences, approximately 50% seen once. General observations from the study: Patients had higher frequencies than controls of about five TRBV segments, including TRBV5-6, TRBV5-1 and TRBV20-1.

Their cognate antigens are unknown. Sequencing input: blood. The receptors come from a girl aged 10 to 17 with multiple sclerosis.

This chain's CDR3 is CASSQEPGASYNEQFF. The CDR3 nucleotides read TGCGCCAGCAGCCAAGAGCCAGGGGCCTCCTACAATGAGCAGTTCTTC. The rearrangement joins TRBV4-1 to TRBJ2-1; possibly TRBD1 for D (6 bases). Germline V gives CDR1 MGHRA, CDR2 YSYEKL. Trimming stripped 0 bases from V and 0 bases from J, with 9 bases between. The CDR3 is made up of 16 amino acids.

This clonotype was recorded a few times. This chain uses TRBV20-1 with TRBJ2-7; D is ambiguous. From germline, CDR1 is DFQATT and CDR2 SNEGSKA (reference sequence). V was shortened by 5 bases and J by 1 base, with 15 bases between the two germline ends. There are 14 residues in the CDR3. The CDR3 region is CSAGLGRSSYEQYF. In nucleotides, the CDR3 is TGCAGTGCTGGTCTCGGACGATCTTCCTACGAGCAGTACTTC.

The chain recombines TRBV7-2 with TRBJ2-3; D unclear. V dropped 6 bases and J dropped 3 bases, with 10 bases sitting between them. CDR1 and CDR2 (germline): SGHTA, FQGNSA. The CDR3 contains 13 residues. CDR3 sequence: CASRLKETDTQYF. The CDR3 DNA reads TGTGCCAGCAGACTAAAAGAGACAGATACGCAGTATTTT.

This clonotype was counted a few times. The CDR3 reads CASSLAAAGVYEQYF. The CDR3 coding sequence is TGCGCCAGCAGCTTGGCCGCTGCGGGAGTGTACGAGCAGTACTTC. The chain carries TRBV5-1 and TRBJ2-7; 7 nucleotides agree with TRBD2. The CDR3 consists of 15 residues. In germline, CDR1 is SGHRS, CDR2 YFSETQ. V lost 0 bases to trimming and J lost 4 bases; unmatched junction nucleotides: 7.

J is TRBJ2-7 and V is TRBV7-9; D may match TRBD1 or TRBD2 (5 bases each). The CDR3 covers 15 residues. V was shortened by 5 bases and J by 1 base, with 15 bases between the two germline ends. CDR1 and CDR2 (germline): SEHNR, FQNEAQ (reference sequence). The CDR3 loop reads CASSRWPGSSYEQYF. The CDR3 region has the DNA TGTGCCAGCAGCCGTTGGCCAGGGAGTTCCTACGAGCAGTACTTC.

The V and J genes are TRBV20-1 and TRBJ2-5; a weak D match, TRBD1 (5 bases). Germline V CDR1 and CDR2: DFQATT, SNEGSKA (reference sequence). CDR3 length equals 16 residues. Trimming took 4 bases from V and 4 from J, leaving 22 bases between them. The CDR3 nucleotides are TGCAGTGCTATACCCAGGGTCGATGTTAGAGGAGAGACCCAGTACTTC. This translates into CSAIPRVDVRGETQYF.

The V and J genes are TRBV12-5 and TRBJ2-3, with no clear D. V was cut by 5 bases and J by 1 base, with 13 bases left in between. From germline, CDR1 is LGHNT and CDR2 FRNRAP. This CDR3 is built from 15 residues. CDR3 amino acids: CASGLAFGGTDTQYF. The CDR3 DNA follows: TGTGCTAGTGGTCTCGCTTTTGGGGGCACAGATACGCAGTATTTT.

The CDR3 coding sequence is TGCAGCGTCGGCGAACGTCGGGGCAACGTCCTGACTTTC. This encodes CSVGERRGNVLTF. This chain connects TRBV29-1 to TRBJ2-6; tentatively, D is TRBD2 (5 bases). With 6 bases removed from V and 9 bases from J, the gap between germline ends came to 15 bases. The CDR3 is 13 amino acids. Germline V gene lookup returns CDR1 SQVTM and CDR2 ANQGSEA.

This clonotype was detected a few times. V is TRBV20-1 and J is TRBJ2-4; 12 bases fit TRBD2. From germline, CDR1 is DFQATT and CDR2 SNEGSKA (reference sequence). The CDR3 sequence is 19 residues long. After removal of 4 bases from V and 1 base from J, the junction contained 14 bases not matched to a gene. This CDR3 is CSAKAASGGESGAKNIQYF. The CDR3 coding sequence is TGCAGTGCTAAGGCGGCTAGCGGGGGGGAAAGTGGGGCCAAAAACATTCAGTACTTC.

The chain uses TRBV13 and TRBJ2-2; 11 bases fit TRBD2. The germline V gene has CDR1 PRHDT and CDR2 FYEKMQ (reference sequence). The V segment lost 2 bases and the J segment 4 bases; nucleotides outside the gene matches: 6. This CDR3 comprises 17 residues. The CDR3 here is CASSLSPSGRSTGELFF. Here the CDR3 DNA reads TGTGCCAGCAGCTTATCGCCTAGCGGGAGGAGCACCGGGGAGCTGTTTTTT.

V gene TRBV7-2 combines with J gene TRBJ2-4; D gene unclear. Gene TRBJ2-7 matches the end of the DNA better, so the J call may be wrong. Germline V gene data show CDR1 as SGHTA and CDR2 as FQGNSA. CDR3 length equals 14 residues. The CDR3 DNA sequence: TGTGCCAGCAGCCTAGTCTTGAAAGAATCCGAGCAGTACTTC. It translates to CASSLVLKESEQYF.

The chain recombines TRBV11-1 with TRBJ2-1; D is uncertain. The V gene lost 4 bases and the J gene lost 1 base, with 17 bases spanning the gap. The CDR3 spans 17 residues. Germline values: CDR1 SGHAT, CDR2 FQDESV (reference sequence). Written as DNA, the CDR3 is TGTGCCAGCAGCTCTAGACTGGATTCGAGGTCCTACAATGAGCAGTTCTTC. It specifies CASSSRLDSRSYNEQFF. Complete variable domain (other parts from reference TRBV11-1 and TRBJ2-1): EAEVAQSPRYKITEKSQAVAFWCDPISGHATLYWYRQILGQGPELLVQFQDESVVDDSQLPKDRFSAERLKGVDSTLKIQPAELGDSAMYLCASSSRLDSRSYNEQFFGPGTRLTVL.

This chain links TRBV11-2 with TRBJ2-4; TRBD1 is a possible D gene (6 bases). The J call may not be correct, given that the DNA end is closer to TRBJ2-7. CDR3 size: 14 residues. Germline V gene lookup returns CDR1 SGHAT and CDR2 FQNNGV. This CDR3 is CASSPDSLDYEQYF. The DNA of the CDR3 is TGTGCCAGCAGCCCGGACAGCCTGGACTACGAGCAGTACTTC.

This clonotype was picked up one time. The chain employs TRBV5-1 and TRBJ1-5, with D hard to call. The CDR3 sequence is 15 residues long. Trimming shortened V by 0 bases and J by 7 bases, and 14 bases separated the two germline ends. Germline V gene lookup returns CDR1 SGHRS and CDR2 YFSETQ. CDR3 loop: CASSLGNIAGQPQHF. The CDR3 DNA follows: TGCGCCAGCAGCTTGGGCAATATCGCTGGACAGCCCCAGCATTTT.

The chain employs TRBV9 and TRBJ1-6, with D unclear. The CDR3 loop spans 13 amino acids. V lost 3 bases to trimming and J lost 10 bases, with 11 bases between them. CDR1 is SGDLS, CDR2 YYNGEE, per germline. CDR3 nucleotide sequence: TGTGCCAGCAGCGGCACAAGGCTGTCACCCCTCCACTTT. Amino acid sequence: CASSGTRLSPLHF.

The rearrangement uses TRBV15 and TRBJ1-5; D call uncertain. From germline, CDR1 is LNHNV and CDR2 YYDKDF (reference sequence). The CDR3 has 12 residues. V was clipped by 4 bases and J by 6 bases, with 7 bases between them. DNA of the CDR3: TGTGCCACCAGCACTATATCTCAGCCCCAGCATTTT. Its protein product is CATSTISQPQHF.

This clonotype has only a few counts. The chain joins TRBV15 to TRBJ2-5, with 8 bases fitting TRBD2. Near its end, the DNA agrees better with TRBJ2-7, so the J call may be wrong. Germline CDR1 LNHNV, CDR2 YYDKDF (reference sequence). This CDR3 comprises 15 residues. In nucleotides, the CDR3 is TGTGCCACCAGCCGATCGGCGGGGGGCCTCAACGAGCAGTACTTC. This translates into CATSRSAGGLNEQYF.

This chain links TRBV27 with TRBJ2-4, with D possibly TRBD1 on 5 matching bases. Judging by the DNA end, TRBJ2-7 fits better; the J call may be wrong. Germline CDR1 MNHEY, CDR2 SMNVEV (reference sequence). This CDR3 comprises 15 residues. CDR3 nucleotide sequence: TGTGCCGGCGAGGACCGACAGATTATTATCTACGAGCAGTACTTC. It translates to CAGEDRQIIIYEQYF.

The V gene is TRBV7-2, the J gene TRBJ2-7; 8 nucleotides line up with TRBD2. This CDR3 region has 15 residues. V lost 4 bases and J lost 0; bases outside the gene matches: 5. Germline V CDR1 and CDR2: SGHTA, FQGNSA. CDR3: CASSSAGASSYEQYF. The CDR3 coding sequence is TGTGCCAGCAGCTCAGCGGGGGCGAGCTCCTACGAGCAGTACTTC.

CDR3 sequence reads: CSARDGRGDTEAFF. CDR3 in DNA: TGCAGTGCTAGAGATGGCCGGGGGGACACTGAAGCTTTCTTT. This rearrangement joins TRBV20-1 to TRBJ1-1; possibly TRBD1 for D (5 bases). Germline V CDR1 and CDR2: DFQATT, SNEGSKA (reference sequence). This CDR3 region has 14 residues. The germline V and J ends were trimmed by 0 bases and 3 bases, with 11 bases remaining between them.

This chain links TRBV15 with TRBJ1-6; tentatively, D is TRBD1 (6 bases). Germline assignment: CDR1 LNHNV and CDR2 YYDKDF (reference sequence). The CDR3 has 14 residues. V lost 3 bases to trimming and J lost 4 bases, with 7 bases between them. The CDR3 reads CATSSQGYNSPLHF. CDR3 nucleotide sequence: TGTGCCACCAGCAGCCAGGGGTATAATTCACCCCTCCACTTT.

The V call is TRBV5-1, the J call TRBJ2-1, with TRBD1 as a possible D gene (6 bases). Trimming cost V 1 base and J 8 bases, with 25 bases left between them. This CDR3 has 18 amino acids. Germline-derived CDR1 and CDR2 are SGHRS and YFSETQ. The CDR3: CASSLWGPWVTTGDEQFF. The DNA for the CDR3 is TGCGCCAGCAGCTTGTGGGGGCCGTGGGTTACCACGGGCGATGAGCAGTTCTTC.

This clonotype was detected only a few times. Here the CDR3 DNA reads TGCAGTGCTAGAGAAAGGCCGGGGGGGCCTGGGGAGCAGTACTTC. As protein: CSARERPGGPGEQYF. This chain links TRBV20-1 with TRBJ2-1; TRBD2 matches 8 bases. The tail of the sequence fits TRBJ2-7 better, so the J call may be wrong. The CDR3 consists of 15 residues. Germline V CDR1 and CDR2: DFQATT, SNEGSKA (reference sequence).

The rearrangement uses TRBV7-2 and TRBJ1-2, with D perhaps TRBD1 (6 bases). The CDR3 length is 15 residues. CDR1 and CDR2 from the germline V gene are SGHTA and FQGNSA. The V gene lost 0 bases and the J gene lost 3 bases, with 11 bases spanning the gap. The CDR3 DNA reads as TGTGCCAGCAGCTTAGCCCGGGGGCGAGACTATGGCTACACCTTC. Protein: CASSLARGRDYGYTF.

The V gene is TRBV20-1, the J gene TRBJ2-2; the D is unclear. Trimming removed 2 bases from V and 7 bases from J, with 11 bases in between. The length of the CDR3 is 13 residues. Germline assignment: CDR1 DFQATT and CDR2 SNEGSKA (reference sequence). The CDR3 sequence: CSARIGSGGELFF. The DNA for the CDR3 is TGCAGTGCTAGAATAGGGTCGGGCGGGGAGCTGTTTTTT.

The V gene is TRBV5-1, the J gene TRBJ2-6; 7 bases match TRBD1. The CDR3 has 17 amino acids. Germline assignment: CDR1 SGHRS and CDR2 YFSETQ. Losses at the gene ends were 4 bases for V and 0 bases for J; bases not matched to a gene: 7. Here the CDR3 DNA reads TGCGCCAGCAGCGGCCGGGACAGATACTCTGGGGCCAACGTCCTGACTTTC. Translated, it gives CASSGRDRYSGANVLTF.